This TCR beta chain was recovered during a study of blood T cell repertoires in COVID-19. The CDR3 covers 13 residues. The V gene's germline CDR1 is GTSNPN and CDR2 SVGIG (reference sequence). The J segment lost 5 bases and the V segment lost 3 bases, leaving 3 bases of the junction unmatched. This clone was counted once. Profiled with immunoSEQ multiplex PCR; TCRdb holds only in-frame clones, not every one. Here the sample spans roughly 570,000 clones, about 89% being singletons. Seattle's cohort entered during active infection and was followed longitudinally. The V and J genes are TRBV30 and TRBJ2-3; 9 bases align to TRBD2. The receptor was isolated from a woman between 45 and 60 years old with COVID-19, enrolled during active disease. The sequencing input was peripheral blood. The DNA for the CDR3 is TGTGCCTGGAGAGAGCGGGGGGAAGATACGCAGTATTTT. Its translation is CAWRERGEDTQYF.